Below, 3 T cell receptor beta chains from the same sample are listed, as sequenced in a study of early T cells in non-severe SARS-CoV-2 infection. TCRdb reprocessed the 5' RACE reads with MiXCR, giving one entry per CDR3 protein. The table lists roughly 12,000 distinct CDR3 sequences, 4% to 5.5% of them singletons, with nearly 10% in the top ten. The sequenced material came from whole blood. Receptors originate from an adult who was a healthcare worker with PCR-confirmed SARS-CoV-2 infection or an uninfected control (not recorded which).

The chain is built from TRBV29-1 and TRBJ2-5, with 9 bases identical to TRBD2. Looked up from germline, CDR1 is SQVTM and CDR2 is ANQGSEA. The CDR3 loop spans 13 amino acids. J gave up 2 bases and V 5 bases, and 3 bases lay outside the gene matches. In nucleotides, the CDR3 is TGCAGCGTTACGACTAGCGGACAAGAGACCCAGTACTTC. Its protein product is CSVTTSGQETQYF.

The chain links TRBV29-1 to TRBJ2-7; the D call may be TRBD1 or TRBD2 (6 bases each). The CDR3 runs to 13 residues. Germline-derived CDR1 and CDR2 are SQVTM and ANQGSEA. Deletions cut 7 bases from V and 5 bases from J, with 18 bases between. CDR3 in DNA: TGCAGCGCCACCAACACGGAGGGGGACGAGCAGTACTTC. This codes for CSATNTEGDEQYF.

The sample holds many counts of this clonotype. The gene calls are TRBV20-1 and TRBJ1-4, with TRBD1 identical over 9 bases. The J segment lost 5 bases and the V segment lost 7 bases, leaving 8 bases of the junction unmatched. Germline-derived CDR1 and CDR2 are DFQATT and SNEGSKA (reference sequence). The CDR3 has 14 residues. This chain's CDR3 is CSVSSGQGNEKLFF. In DNA form, the CDR3 reads TGCAGTGTTTCGTCGGGACAGGGCAATGAAAAACTGTTTTTT.